This is a list of T cell receptor beta chains from one sample in a study of T cell changes during pregnancy in multiple sclerosis. Assay used: immunoSEQ multiplex PCR; TCRdb lists only in-frame clones, some missing. Of about 22,000 clones in the sample, about 93% were seen once. The specimen was CD8+ T cells from peripheral blood mononuclear cells, collected in the third trimester of pregnancy. Receptor source: a female donor with multiple sclerosis, enrolled in a pregnancy study. The conserved cysteine and the conserved F or W are not part of the CDR3 here.

v_call cdr3_length cdr3_aa
TRBV11-1 13 ASSLGQEEYNEQF
TRBV27 13 ASSLNGDRNQPQH
TRBV4-3 12 ASSQGQGTYEQY
TRBV27 14 ASSLSRGRVLDEQY
TRBV2 16 ASSDRDRTYATNEKLF
TRBV5-1 12 ASHPGAGGSPLH
TRBV7-8 10 ASGQGTGELF
TRBV7-9 12 ASSRQGFNGELF
TRBV7-6 12 ASSLARGIEPQH
TRBV7-3 13 ASSLSWNRGNEQF
TRBV7-9 11 ASSFGTANEQF
TRBV6-5 10 ASSQGGTEAF
TRBV11-2 14 ASSLAQGASTDTQY
TRBV2 12 ASRTGGGQNIQY
TRBV28 10 ASSFRTDTQY
TRBV27 12 ASRWPGGNTEAF
TRBV7-5 12 VRSFEAGTYEQY
TRBV6-1 12 ASSELEGWEPQH
TRBV29-1 11 SVSSGYSYEQY
TRBV28 11 ASTAATNEKLF
TRBV5-1 13 ASSLDRHYNSPLH
TRBV15 15 ATSRNRLAGGYNEQF
TRBV27 13 ASTPRGTASNEQF
TRBV30 11 AWGGTMNTEAF
TRBV27 11 ASSLDRGRSYT
TRBV7-6 16 ASSTPTGADRMNTEAF
TRBV30 13 AWSATSGRDYEQY